The rows below give T cell receptor beta chains drawn from one sample of a study of identical twins. TCRdb independently ran MiXCR on the 5' RACE reads; one entry per CDR3 protein. The repertoire consists of 1.5 million or so distinct CDR3 sequences, with under 35% occurring once and the leading ten covering about 0.25%. Source material: cord blood. These receptors came from a newborn girl in good health. The CDR3 runs from the conserved cysteine through the conserved F or W. A D gene is named only where the DNA matches it firmly. Clone sizes are given selectively: once, few, many, or a class where the clone is expanded.

d_call	v_call	clone_size	j_call	cdr3_aa	cdr3_nt
NA	TRBV4-2	NA	TRBJ2-4	CASSQEVHEGAKNIQYF	TGTGCCAGCAGCCAAGAGGTCCACGAGGGGGCCAAAAACATTCAGTACTTC
NA	TRBV29-1	few	TRBJ2-4	CSVGGVGGEGIQYF	TGCAGCGTTGGGGGCGTGGGGGGAGAGGGCATTCAGTACTTC
TRBD2	TRBV20-1	NA	TRBJ2-3	CSASPGGRADTQYF	TGCAGTGCTAGTCCCGGGGGGAGGGCAGATACGCAGTATTTT
NA	TRBV12-3/TRBV12-4	many	TRBJ2-7	CASTLGVQQYF	TGTGCCAGCACCCTAGGTGTACAGCAGTACTTC
NA	TRBV21-1	NA	TRBJ2-3	CASSKCLGMGILGSTDTQYF	TGTGCCAGCAGCAAATGTTTGGGTATGGGGATATTAGGGAGCACAGATACGCAGTATTTT
TRBD2	TRBV11-3	few	TRBJ2-1	CASSPSGLAGYNEQFF	TGTGCCAGCAGCCCGTCGGGACTAGCGGGATATAATGAGCAGTTCTTC
NA	TRBV25-1	many	TRBJ1-1	CASSELGGNTEAFF	TGTGCCAGCAGTGAATTGGGCGGGAACACTGAAGCTTTCTTT
NA	TRBV5-1	NA	TRBJ1-1	CASRDLWAMNTEAFF	TGCGCCAGCAGGGACCTGTGGGCTATGAACACTGAAGCTTTCTTT
NA	TRBV28	NA	TRBJ1-2	CARSLSVEDYGYTF	TGTGCCCGCAGTTTATCGGTCGAGGACTATGGCTACACCTTC
NA	TRBV5-1	NA	TRBJ1-3	CASSLVGARSGNTIYF	TGCGCCAGCAGCTTGGTTGGGGCAAGATCAGGAAACACCATATATTTT
TRBD2	TRBV28	NA	TRBJ2-1	CASSFGIAGGNEQFF	TGTGCCAGCAGTTTTGGAATAGCGGGAGGAAATGAGCAGTTCTTC
TRBD2	TRBV20-1	few	TRBJ2-1	CSADQGVAGGYEQFF	TGCAGTGCCGACCAGGGGGTAGCGGGAGGCTATGAGCAGTTCTTC
NA	TRBV6-5	many	TRBJ2-3	CATSQSADTQYF	TGTGCCACCAGTCAGTCAGCAGATACGCAGTATTTT
TRBD1	TRBV20-1	few	TRBJ2-7	CSAITGTGTWYEQYF	TGCAGTGCTATTACCGGGACAGGGACTTGGTACGAGCAGTACTTC
NA	TRBV20-1	few	TRBJ2-7	CSARPDYEQYF	TGCAGTGCTAGACCCGACTACGAGCAGTACTTC
NA	TRBV7-2	NA	TRBJ2-6	CASSCHRVISAPSGANVLTF	TGTGCCAGCAGCTGCCACAGGGTAATCTCAGCTCCGTCTGGGGCCAACGTCCTGACTTTC
NA	TRBV2	NA	TRBJ2-7	CASSAPQRLWGYHEQYF	TGTGCCAGCAGTGCCCCACAACGCCTTTGGGGGTACCATGAGCAGTACTTC
NA	TRBV5-1	few	TRBJ1-4	CASATATNEKLFF	TGCGCCAGCGCAACCGCAACTAATGAAAAACTGTTTTTT
TRBD1	TRBV4-1	NA	TRBJ2-1	CASSQDLGTGGYNEQFF	TGCGCCAGCAGCCAAGATCTAGGGACAGGGGGCTACAATGAGCAGTTCTTC
NA	TRBV3-1	few	TRBJ1-2	CASSRNSNYGYTF	TGTGCCAGCAGCCGGAATTCTAACTATGGCTACACCTTC
TRBD2	TRBV3-1	NA	TRBJ2-3	CASSRTSGSTADTQYF	TGTGCCAGCAGCCGGACTAGCGGGAGTACTGCAGATACGCAGTATTTT
NA	TRBV6-2/TRBV6-3	NA	TRBJ2-1	CASRGTTRNEQFF	TGTGCCAGCAGAGGGACGACGCGCAATGAGCAGTTCTTC
TRBD1	TRBV20-1	once	TRBJ2-7	CSAPSTGSSYEQYF	TGCAGTGCCCCATCGACAGGGAGCTCCTACGAGCAGTACTTC
NA	TRBV28	few	TRBJ1-4	CASSLEYGAGEKLFF	TGTGCCAGCAGTTTGGAGTATGGCGCTGGAGAAAAACTGTTTTTT
NA	TRBV12-3/TRBV12-4	NA	TRBJ2-1	CASSLAGRRFF	TGTGCCAGCAGTTTAGCGGGCCGTAGGTTCTTC
NA	TRBV11-2	NA	TRBJ2-3	CDSSLWRDTDTQYF	TGTGACAGCAGCTTATGGCGGGACACAGATACGCAGTATTTT
TRBD2	TRBV11-3	few	TRBJ2-1	CASSDRGVSYNEQFF	TGTGCCAGCAGCGATCGGGGGGTCTCCTACAATGAGCAGTTCTTC
NA	TRBV20-1	NA	TRBJ1-6	CSARSNSLSPYNSPLHF	TGCAGTGCTAGAAGTAACAGCTTGAGCCCCTATAATTCACCCCTCCACTTT
NA	TRBV7-2	few	TRBJ2-3	CAIREAGPTDTQYF	TGTGCCATCAGAGAGGCGGGGCCCACAGATACGCAGTATTTT
TRBD2	TRBV20-1	few	TRBJ2-1	CSVPRLAGEFF	TGCAGTGTTCCCCGGCTAGCGGGGGAGTTCTTC
NA	TRBV4-2	NA	TRBJ2-7	CASSQDPNGAGLPSYEQYF	TGTGCCAGCAGCCAAGATCCCAACGGGGCGGGGCTCCCCTCCTACGAGCAGTACTTC
TRBD1	TRBV7-9	few	TRBJ1-3	CASSQWDSGNTIYF	TGTGCCAGCAGCCAGTGGGACAGTGGAAACACCATATATTTT
NA	TRBV2	NA	TRBJ1-5	CASSDSSSNQPQHF	TGTGCCAGCAGTGATTCGTCTAGCAATCAGCCCCAGCATTTT
NA	TRBV3-1	few	TRBJ2-1	CASSQDARMGHNEQFF	TGTGCCAGCAGCCAAGACGCTAGGATGGGACACAATGAGCAGTTCTTC
TRBD1	TRBV19	few	TRBJ2-1	CASSSPTGSAYNEQFF	TGTGCCAGTAGTAGCCCGACAGGGAGCGCCTACAATGAGCAGTTCTTC
NA	TRBV12-3/TRBV12-4	once	TRBJ1-5	CASTTQWNQPQHF	TGTGCCAGCACCACTCAGTGGAATCAGCCCCAGCATTTT
NA	TRBV3-1	few	TRBJ2-1	CASSQDAGTQFF	TGTGCCAGCAGCCAAGATGCGGGAACGCAGTTCTTC
TRBD1	TRBV9	many	TRBJ2-7	CASSVDGTGTYEQYF	TGTGCCAGCAGCGTAGACGGGACAGGGACCTACGAGCAGTACTTC
TRBD1	TRBV19	NA	TRBJ1-2	CASNNLRDSYGYTF	TGTGCCAGTAACAATCTCCGGGACAGCTATGGCTACACCTTC
TRBD1	TRBV2	NA	TRBJ1-2	CASRETGADGYTF	TGTGCCAGCAGAGAGACAGGGGCGGATGGCTACACCTTC
TRBD1	TRBV5-1	NA	TRBJ2-7	CASSLAWDSSYEQYF	TGTGCCAGCAGCTTAGCGTGGGACAGCTCCTACGAGCAGTACTTC
NA	TRBV13	NA	TRBJ2-7	CASSNRDSSYEQYF	TGTGCCAGCAGTAACCGGGACTCTTCCTACGAGCAGTACTTC
TRBD2	TRBV6-5	many	TRBJ2-3	CASSYTSFSGAGTDTQYF	TGTGCCAGCAGTTACACCAGCTTTAGCGGGGCAGGAACAGATACGCAGTATTTT
NA	TRBV3-1	many	TRBJ2-7	CASSQGGQFYEQYF	TGTGCCAGCAGCCAAGGAGGACAGTTCTACGAGCAGTACTTC
TRBD1	TRBV7-2	once	TRBJ2-7	CASSFTSTGGGWYEQYF	TGTGCCAGCAGCTTCACTTCTACAGGGGGCGGTTGGTACGAGCAGTACTTC
NA	TRBV20-1	NA	TRBJ1-5	CSAGDSPNQPQHF	TGCAGTGCTGGAGACAGCCCCAATCAGCCCCAGCATTTT
NA	TRBV6-1	NA	TRBJ1-6	CASIVRQVPNSPLHF	TGTGCCAGCATCGTGAGACAGGTCCCTAATTCACCCCTCCACTTT
NA	TRBV9	few	TRBJ2-5	CASTESSTSQETQYF	TGTGCCAGCACCGAATCCTCGACTAGCCAAGAGACCCAGTACTTC
TRBD2	TRBV10-2	few	TRBJ2-1	CAGTRSSGFYNEQFF	TGCGCCGGCACCCGTTCTAGCGGTTTTTACAATGAGCAGTTCTTC
NA	TRBV4-2	many	TRBJ2-1	CASSQDLAPTPYNEQFF	TGTGCCAGCAGCCAAGATCTGGCTCCCACACCGTACAATGAGCAGTTCTTC
TRBD2	TRBV5-1	NA	TRBJ2-1	CASSPLLAGDNEQFF	TGCGCCAGCAGCCCCCTACTAGCGGGAGATAATGAGCAGTTCTTC